This T cell receptor beta chain was identified during a study of vaccination and CD4 T cells after COVID-19. Study-wide background: By nasal swab PCR, the convalescent patients were SARS-CoV-2 positive, with under 10 mild cases and one severe. Findings and limits, study-wide: Reactive clonotype counts went from median approximately 20 after infection to a few dozen after vaccination, nonsignificantly.

Trimming removed 5 bases from V and 4 bases from J, with 4 bases in between. The V gene's germline CDR1 is KGHDR and CDR2 SFDVKD. CDR3 length: 12 residues. Treatment indicated: roughly 11-day PBMC culture with coronavirus spike peptide pools or control peptides (ViraFEST assay). The Oncomine TCR Beta short-read assay was applied to DNA of cultured CD4+ T cells. Using its own MiXCR run on the PCR reads, TCRdb lists one record per CDR3 protein. Of about 12,000 distinct CDR3 sequences listed, 61% are singletons. Points on this clonotype: Its antigen is not identified.

The origin of this receptor is a human donor who had recovered from COVID-19. The material sequenced was CD4+ T cells from blood, cultured in vitro. This chain connects TRBV24-1 to TRBJ2-2; no clear D gene. CDR3 residues: CATSAITGELFF. CDR3 coding DNA: TGTGCCACCAGTGCCATCACCGGGGAGCTGTTTTTT.